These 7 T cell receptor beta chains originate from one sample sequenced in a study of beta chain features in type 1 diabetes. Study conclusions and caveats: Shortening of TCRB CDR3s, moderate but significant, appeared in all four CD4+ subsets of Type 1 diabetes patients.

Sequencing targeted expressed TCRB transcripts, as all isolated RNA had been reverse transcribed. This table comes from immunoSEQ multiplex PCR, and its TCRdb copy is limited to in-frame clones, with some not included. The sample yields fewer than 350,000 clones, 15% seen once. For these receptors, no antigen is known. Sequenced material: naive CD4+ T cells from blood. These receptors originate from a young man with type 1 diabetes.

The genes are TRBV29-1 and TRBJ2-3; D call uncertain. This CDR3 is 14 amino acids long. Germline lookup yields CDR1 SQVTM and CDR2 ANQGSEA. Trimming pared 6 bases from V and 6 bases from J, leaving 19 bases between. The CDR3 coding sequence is TGCAGCGTACGTCCCCTCCTGCGGCCGGATACGCAGTATTTT. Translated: CSVRPLLRPDTQYF.

The CDR3 DNA reads TGTGCCAGCAGCTCTCGGCCGGCTAGCCGAAGATTCACAGATACGCAGTATTTT. This sequence encodes CASSSRPASRRFTDTQYF. The chain combines TRBV9 with TRBJ2-3; D is perhaps TRBD2 (5 bases). The CDR3 loop spans 18 amino acids. V dropped 4 bases and J dropped 2 bases, with 23 bases sitting between them. Germline CDR1 is SGDLS and CDR2 is YYNGEE.

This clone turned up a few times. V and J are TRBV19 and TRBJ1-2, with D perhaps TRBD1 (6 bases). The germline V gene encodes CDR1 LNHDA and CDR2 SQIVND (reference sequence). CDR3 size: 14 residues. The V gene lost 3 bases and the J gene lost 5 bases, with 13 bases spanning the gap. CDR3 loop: CASSMLRTDYGYTF. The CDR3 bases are TGTGCCAGTAGTATGTTGAGGACAGATTATGGCTACACCTTC.

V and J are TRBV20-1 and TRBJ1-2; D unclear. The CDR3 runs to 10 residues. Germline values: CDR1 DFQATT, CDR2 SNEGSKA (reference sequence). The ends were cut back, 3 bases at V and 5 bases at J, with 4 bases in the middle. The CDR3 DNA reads TGCAGTGCTAGTATTTATGGCTACACCTTC. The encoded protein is CSASIYGYTF.

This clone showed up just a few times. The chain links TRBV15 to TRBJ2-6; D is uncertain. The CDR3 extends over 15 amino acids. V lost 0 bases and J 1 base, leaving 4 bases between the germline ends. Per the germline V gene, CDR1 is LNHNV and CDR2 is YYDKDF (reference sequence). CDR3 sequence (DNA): TGTGCCACCAGCAGAGACGTATCTGGGGCCAACGTCCTGACTTTC. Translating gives CATSRDVSGANVLTF.

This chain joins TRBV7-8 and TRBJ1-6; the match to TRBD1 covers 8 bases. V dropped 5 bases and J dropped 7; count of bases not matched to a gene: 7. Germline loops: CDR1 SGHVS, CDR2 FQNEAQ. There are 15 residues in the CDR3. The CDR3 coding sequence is TGTGCCAGCAGCGAAGACAGGGGAGGGAATTCACCCCTCCACTTT. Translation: CASSEDRGGNSPLHF. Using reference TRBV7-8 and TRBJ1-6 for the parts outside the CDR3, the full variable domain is GAGVSQSPRYKVAKRGQDVALRCDPISGHVSLFWYQQALGQGPEFLTYFQNEAQLDKSGLPSDRFFAERPEGSVSTLKIQRTQQEDSAVYLCASSEDRGGNSPLHFGNGTRLTVT.

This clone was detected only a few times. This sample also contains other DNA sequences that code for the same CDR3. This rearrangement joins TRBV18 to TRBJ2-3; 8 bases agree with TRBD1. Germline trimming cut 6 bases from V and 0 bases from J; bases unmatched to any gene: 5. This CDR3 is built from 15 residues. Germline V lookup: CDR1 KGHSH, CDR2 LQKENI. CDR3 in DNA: TGTGCCAGCTCCCCGAGACAGGGGAGCACAGATACGCAGTATTTT. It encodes CASSPRQGSTDTQYF.